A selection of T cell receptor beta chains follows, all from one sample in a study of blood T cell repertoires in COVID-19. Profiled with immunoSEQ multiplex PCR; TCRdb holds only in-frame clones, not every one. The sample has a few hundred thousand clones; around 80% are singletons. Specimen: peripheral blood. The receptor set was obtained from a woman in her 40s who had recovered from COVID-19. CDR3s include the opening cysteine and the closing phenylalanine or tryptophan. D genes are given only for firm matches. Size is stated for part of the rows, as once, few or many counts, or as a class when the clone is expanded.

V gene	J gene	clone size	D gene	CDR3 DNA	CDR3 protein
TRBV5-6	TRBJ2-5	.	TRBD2	TGTGCCAGCAGCGACCCGGGACTGGGGGGGGAGACCCAGTACTTC	CASSDPGLGGETQYF
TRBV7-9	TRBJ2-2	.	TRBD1	TGTGCCAGCAGCGGCCGACCGACAGGGGGCCTAACGAACACCGGGGAGCTGTTTTTT	CASSGRPTGGLTNTGELFF
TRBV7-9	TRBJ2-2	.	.	TGTGCCAGCAGCCCTGGAGGTTCGAACACCGGGGAGCTGTTTTTT	CASSPGGSNTGELFF
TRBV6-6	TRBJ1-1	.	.	TGTGCCAGCAGCAGACAGGATGAAGCTTTCTTT	CASSRQDEAFF
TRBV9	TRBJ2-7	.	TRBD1	TGTGCCAGCAGCGTAGCACCGGGACAGGGGCCCTACGAGCAGTACTTC	CASSVAPGQGPYEQYF
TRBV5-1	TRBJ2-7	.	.	TGCGCCAGCAGCTTGGCCGGAGCGATTAACTACGAGCAGTACTTC	CASSLAGAINYEQYF
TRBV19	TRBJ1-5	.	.	TGTGCCAGTACCTCGACAGGTCAGCCCCAGCATTTT	CASTSTGQPQHF
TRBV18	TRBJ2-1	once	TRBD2	TGTGCCAGCTCACCTCCGACTAGCGGCTCCTACAATGAGCAGTTCTTC	CASSPPTSGSYNEQFF
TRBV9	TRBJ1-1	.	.	TGTGCCAGCAGCGTAGTGGTCGAGACTGAAGCTTTCTTT	CASSVVVETEAFF
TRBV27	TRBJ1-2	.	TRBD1	TGTGCCAGCAGGGGACAGAATAACTATGGCTACACCTTC	CASRGQNNYGYTF
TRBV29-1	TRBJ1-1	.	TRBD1	TGCAGCGCCGGGACAGGGAGAACTGAAGCTTTCTTT	CSAGTGRTEAFF
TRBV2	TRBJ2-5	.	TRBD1	TGTGCCAGCAGTGAAGCCGGGACAGGGGTAAAGACCCAGTACTTC	CASSEAGTGVKTQYF
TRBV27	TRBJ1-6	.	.	TGTGCCAGCAGTTCCACCCTGGACGGGGAGAATTCACCCCTCCACTTT	CASSSTLDGENSPLHF
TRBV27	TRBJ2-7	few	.	TGTGCCACCTTGATTAATGTAAACAGGCAGTTCGCCTACGAGCAGTACTTC	CATLINVNRQFAYEQYF
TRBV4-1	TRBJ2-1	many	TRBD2	TGCGCCAGCAGCCAGTTGACTAGCGGGGGGGATAATGAGCAGTTCTTC	CASSQLTSGGDNEQFF
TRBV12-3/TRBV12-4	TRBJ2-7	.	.	TGTGCCAGCAGGTCTACAGGCACCTACGAGCAGTACTTC	CASRSTGTYEQYF
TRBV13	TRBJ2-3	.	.	TGTGCCAGCAGCTCTACAGATACGCAGTATTTT	CASSSTDTQYF
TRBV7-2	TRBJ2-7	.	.	TGTGCCAGCAGCTTACAGCAGGGCGCCTACGAGCAGTACTTC	CASSLQQGAYEQYF
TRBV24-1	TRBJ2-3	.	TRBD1	TGTGCCACCAGGCGAGGGACAGGGAATTTGGATACGCAGTATTTT	CATRRGTGNLDTQYF
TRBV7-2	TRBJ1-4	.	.	TGTGCCAGCAGCTTAGCCCCAGGATTAGGCAGCTGGAATGAAAAACTGTTTTTT	CASSLAPGLGSWNEKLFF
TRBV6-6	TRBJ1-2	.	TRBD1	TGTGCCAGCAGTCCCCCCGAGGGACAGGGAGTTTATGGCTACACCTTC	CASSPPEGQGVYGYTF
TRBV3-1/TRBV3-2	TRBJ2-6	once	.	TGTGCCAGCAGCCCAAGTCAGGGAAGAAGCTCTGGGGCCAACGTCCTGACTTTC	CASSPSQGRSSGANVLTF
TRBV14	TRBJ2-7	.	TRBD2	TGTGCCAGCAGCCCCGGGACTAGCGCCCGAATCGCCGAGCAGTACTTC	CASSPGTSARIAEQYF
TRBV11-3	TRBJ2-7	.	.	TGTGCCAGCAGCTTAGAGTCGGGTGGCTGGCACGAGCAGTACTTC	CASSLESGGWHEQYF
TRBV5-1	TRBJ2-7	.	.	TGCGCCAGCAGCTTGGGCAGAATATCCTACGAGCAGTACTTC	CASSLGRISYEQYF
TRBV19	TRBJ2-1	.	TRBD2	TGTGCCAGTAGTAGCGGGGGGGGACACAATGAGCAGTTCTTC	CASSSGGGHNEQFF
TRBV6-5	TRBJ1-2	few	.	TGTGCCAGCAGGAATATACTACTTAACTATGGCTACACCTTC	CASRNILLNYGYTF
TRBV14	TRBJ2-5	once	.	TGTGCCAGCAGCCAAGGGAGGGGGACCCAGTACTTC	CASSQGRGTQYF
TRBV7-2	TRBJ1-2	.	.	TGTGCCAGCAGCTTAGACATGACACCGAACTATGGCTACACCTTC	CASSLDMTPNYGYTF
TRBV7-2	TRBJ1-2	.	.	TGTGCCAGCAGGGGAGCCGAACAATATGGCTACACCTTC	CASRGAEQYGYTF
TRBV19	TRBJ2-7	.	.	TGTGCCAGTAGTACGCCCGGTTACGGCTACGAGCAGTACTTC	CASSTPGYGYEQYF
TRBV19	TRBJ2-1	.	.	TGTGCCAGTAGTCCTACAGGTGGCAATGAGCAGTTCTTC	CASSPTGGNEQFF
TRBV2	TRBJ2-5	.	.	TGTGCCAGCAGTGATGGGTCGGGAGCATACCAAGAGACCCAGTACTTC	CASSDGSGAYQETQYF
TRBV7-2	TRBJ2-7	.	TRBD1	TGTGCCAGCAGCTTAGCCGGGACAGAGTACTCCTACGAGCAGTACTTC	CASSLAGTEYSYEQYF
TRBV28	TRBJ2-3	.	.	TGTGCCAGCAGTTCTGGGGGGGGCGACTTCACAGATACGCAGTATTTT	CASSSGGGDFTDTQYF
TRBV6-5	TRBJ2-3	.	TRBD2	TGTGCCACCCGACTAGCCGGCACAGATACGCAGTATTTT	CATRLAGTDTQYF
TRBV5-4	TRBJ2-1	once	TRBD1	TGTGCCAGCAGTTTGTACAGGGGGAGCAATGAGCAGTTCTTC	CASSLYRGSNEQFF
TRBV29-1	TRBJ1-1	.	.	TGCAGCGTCAAGGGGGTAATGAACACTGAAGCTTTCTTT	CSVKGVMNTEAFF
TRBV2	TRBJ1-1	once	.	TGTGCCAGCAGTGAAGGAACAGTATTTTACACTGAAGCTTTCTTT	CASSEGTVFYTEAFF
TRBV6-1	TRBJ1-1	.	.	TGTGCCAGCAGTGAAGCGCTTCGGGGGACTGAAGCTTTCTTT	CASSEALRGTEAFF